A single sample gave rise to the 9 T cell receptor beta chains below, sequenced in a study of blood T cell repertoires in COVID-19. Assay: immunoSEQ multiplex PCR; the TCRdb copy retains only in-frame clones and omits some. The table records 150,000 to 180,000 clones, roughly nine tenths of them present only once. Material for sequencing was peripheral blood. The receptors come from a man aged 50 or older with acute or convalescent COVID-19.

CDR3 protein: CASSAPSGSYSYNEQFF. The DNA for the CDR3 is TGTGCCAGTAGTGCCCCCAGCGGGAGCTATTCCTACAATGAGCAGTTCTTC. The chain joins TRBV19 to TRBJ2-1; TRBD2 aligns across 8 bases. Trimming cost V 5 bases and J 1 base; bases outside gene matches: 10. The germline gives CDR1 LNHDA, CDR2 SQIVND (reference sequence). The CDR3 is made up of 17 amino acids.

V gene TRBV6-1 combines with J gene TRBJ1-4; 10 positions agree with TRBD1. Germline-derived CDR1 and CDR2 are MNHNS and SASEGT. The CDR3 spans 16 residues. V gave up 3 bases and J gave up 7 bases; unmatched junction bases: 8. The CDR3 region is CASSESPGQGREKLFF. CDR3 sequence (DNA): TGTGCCAGCAGTGAGTCCCCGGGACAGGGGCGTGAAAAACTGTTTTTT.

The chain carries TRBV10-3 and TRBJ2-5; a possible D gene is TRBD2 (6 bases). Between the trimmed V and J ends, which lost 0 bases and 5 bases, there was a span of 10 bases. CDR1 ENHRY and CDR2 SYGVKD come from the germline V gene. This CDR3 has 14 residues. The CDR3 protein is CAISESGGGETQYF. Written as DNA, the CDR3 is TGTGCCATCAGTGAGTCGGGAGGTGGGGAGACCCAGTACTTC.

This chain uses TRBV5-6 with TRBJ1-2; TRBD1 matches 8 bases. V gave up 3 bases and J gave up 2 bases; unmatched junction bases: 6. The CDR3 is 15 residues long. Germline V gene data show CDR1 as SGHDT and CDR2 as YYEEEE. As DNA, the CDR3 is TGTGCCAGCAGCTGGATGGACAGGGAGAACTATGGCTACACCTTC. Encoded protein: CASSWMDRENYGYTF.

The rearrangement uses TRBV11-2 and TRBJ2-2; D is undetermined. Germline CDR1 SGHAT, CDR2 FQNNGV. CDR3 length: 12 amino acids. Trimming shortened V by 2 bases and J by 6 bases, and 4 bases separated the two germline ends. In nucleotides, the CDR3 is TGTGCCAGCAGCTTATTATCCGGGGAGCTGTTTTTT. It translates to CASSLLSGELFF. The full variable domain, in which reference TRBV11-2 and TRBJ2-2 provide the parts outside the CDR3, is EAGVAQSPRYKIIEKRQSVAFWCNPISGHATLYWYQQILGQGPKLLIQFQNNGVVDDSQLPKDRFSAERLKGVDSTLKIQPAKLEDSAVYLCASSLLSGELFFGEGSRLTVL.

In DNA form, the CDR3 reads TGTGCCAGCAGCTTATCAGGGGATCGACAGCCCCAGCATTTT. This translates into CASSLSGDRQPQHF. The chain combines TRBV7-9 with TRBJ1-5, with D tentatively TRBD1 (6 bases). The germline V and J ends were trimmed by 2 bases and 7 bases, with 12 bases remaining between them. The germline gives CDR1 SEHNR, CDR2 FQNEAQ (reference sequence). This CDR3 spans 14 amino acids. Combining the CDR3 with reference TRBV7-9 and TRBJ1-5 gives the whole variable domain DTGVSQNPRHKITKRGQNVTFRCDPISEHNRLYWYRQTLGQGPEFLTYFQNEAQLEKSRLLSDRFSAERPKGSFSTLEIQRTEQGDSAMYLCASSLSGDRQPQHFGDGTRLSIL.

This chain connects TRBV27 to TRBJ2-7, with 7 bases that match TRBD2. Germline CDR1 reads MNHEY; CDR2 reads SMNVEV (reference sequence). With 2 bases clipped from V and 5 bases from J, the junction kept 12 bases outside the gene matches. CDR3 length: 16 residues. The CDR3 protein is CASSLEGRARMHEQYF. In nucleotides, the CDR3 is TGTGCCAGCAGTTTAGAAGGGAGGGCCCGGATGCACGAGCAGTACTTC.

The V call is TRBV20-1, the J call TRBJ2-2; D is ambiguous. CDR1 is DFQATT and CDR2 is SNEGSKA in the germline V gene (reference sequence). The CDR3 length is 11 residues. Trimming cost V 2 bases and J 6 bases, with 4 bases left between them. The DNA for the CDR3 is TGCAGTGCTAGACCGGCCGGGGAGCTGTTTTTT. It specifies CSARPAGELFF.

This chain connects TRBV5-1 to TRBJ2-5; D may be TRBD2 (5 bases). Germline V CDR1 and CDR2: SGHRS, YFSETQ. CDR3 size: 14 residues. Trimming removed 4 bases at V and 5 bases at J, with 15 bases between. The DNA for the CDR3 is TGCGCCAGCAGCACGGGAATCCCGGGGGAGACCCAGTACTTC. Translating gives CASSTGIPGETQYF.